This passage covers 28 T cell receptor beta chains from one sample sequenced in a study of molecular identifiers for immune sequencing clone quantification. MiXCR, run by TCRdb on the PCR reads, gives a single entry per CDR3 protein. The sample records 250,000 to 350,000 distinct CDR3 sequences, about a fifth being singletons. Source material: naive CD8+ T cells from blood, with Jurkat cell RNA spiked in. Subset of the sample: FACS-sorted CD8+CD4-CCR7+CD45RA+ naive T cells. The receptors come from a human donor in good health. Some libraries in this study had Jurkat cell RNA spiked in.

Many counts were recorded for this clonotype. V is TRBV5-1 and J is TRBJ2-3; TRBD2 aligns across 10 bases. CDR1 and CDR2 (germline): SGHRS, YFSETQ. This CDR3 has 16 residues. The V segment lost 5 bases and the J segment 2 bases; nucleotides outside the gene matches: 8. CDR3 nucleotides: TGCGCCAGCAGAGCGGGGGGGCAACTCGACACAGATACGCAGTATTTT. Its translation: CASRAGGQLDTDTQYF.

This clonotype has a handful of counts. The gene calls are TRBV29-1 and TRBJ1-2; 7 nucleotides line up with TRBD1. CDR1 is SQVTM and CDR2 is ANQGSEA in the germline V gene. J was trimmed by 6 bases and V by 0 bases; bases with no gene match: 4. This CDR3 is 13 amino acids long. The CDR3, as DNA: TGCAGCGTTGAAGATTGGCAGGGGGATGGCTACACCTTC. Amino acid sequence: CSVEDWQGDGYTF.

This clonotype was counted at least ten times. The V gene is TRBV28, the J gene TRBJ2-5, with D perhaps matching TRBD1 (5 bases). The length of the CDR3 is 14 residues. CDR1 MDHEN and CDR2 SYDVKM come from the germline V gene. V was clipped by 3 bases and J by 1 base, with 9 bases between them. CDR3 in amino acids: CASSFRQLQETQYF. CDR3 in DNA: TGTGCCAGCAGTTTCAGACAGCTCCAAGAGACCCAGTACTTC.

Worth noting for this clonotype: This may arise from a read error, as a much more abundant clone is one base away. This chain joins TRBV4-3 and TRBJ1-1, with D possibly being TRBD1 (6 bases). Looked up from germline, CDR1 is LGHNA and CDR2 is YSLEER. The CDR3 extends over 15 amino acids. The CDR3 sequence: CASSRNRAQNAEAFF. The CDR3 DNA reads TGCGCCAGCAGCCGTAACAGGGCGCAGAACGCTGAAGCTTTCTTT.

This clonotype occurred many times. V gene TRBV5-1 combines with J gene TRBJ2-3; the D is unclear. CDR1 and CDR2 (germline): SGHRS, YFSETQ. Trimming pared 4 bases from V and 2 bases from J, leaving 11 bases between. This CDR3 region has 14 residues. CDR3 sequence: CASSPGPVTDTQYF. CDR3 nucleotides: TGCGCCAGCAGCCCTGGGCCCGTCACAGATACGCAGTATTTT.

About this clonotype: Here the CDR3 omits its conserved ending phenylalanine or tryptophan, so a read error is the likely source. This chain connects TRBV9 to TRBJ2-1; D call uncertain. This CDR3 has 12 residues. The germline CDR1 and CDR2 sequences are SGDLS and YYNGEE. V gave up 4 bases and J gave up 6 bases, with 8 bases separating them. CDR3 region: CASSPRSNEQFL. The CDR3 DNA sequence: TGTGCCAGCAGCCCCCGGTCCAATGAGCAGTTCCTC.

This clonotype was detected ten times or more. J is TRBJ1-6 and V is TRBV7-6, with D possibly matching TRBD1 (5 bases). CDR3 length: 17 amino acids. V was clipped by 3 bases and J by 0 bases, with 12 bases between them. Germline V CDR1 and CDR2: SGHVS, FNYEAQ. The DNA of the CDR3 is TGTGCCAGCAGCTTCCAGGCAGGGTCCTCCTATAATTCACCCCTCCACTTT. Its protein product is CASSFQAGSSYNSPLHF.

Comment on this clonotype: A clone one base away is much larger, so this may be a read error. The chain has TRBV29-1 and TRBJ1-2, with D possibly matching TRBD1 (6 bases). V lost 6 bases to trimming and J lost 6 bases, with 17 bases between them. Per the germline V gene, CDR1 is SQVTM and CDR2 is ANQGSEA. The CDR3 extends over 13 amino acids. The CDR3 DNA reads as TGCAGCGTGTCATCAGGGGTCCCTGATGGCTACACCTTC. This sequence encodes CSVSSGVPDGYTF.

This clonotype was seen ten or more times. This chain links TRBV30 with TRBJ1-1, with TRBD1 identical over 8 bases. Germline CDR1 GTSNPN, CDR2 SVGIG (reference sequence). CDR3 length: 14 amino acids. V shed 2 bases and J 4 bases; nucleotides not matched to a gene: 6. DNA of the CDR3: TGTGCCTGGAGTACCGGACAGGGTATCACTGAAGCTTTCTTT. Amino acids: CAWSTGQGITEAFF. The full variable domain, its missing parts supplied by reference TRBV30 and TRBJ1-1, is SQTIHQWPATLVQPVGSPLSLECTVEGTSNPNLYWYRQAAGRGLQLLFYSVGIGQISSEVPQNLSASRPQDRQFILSSKKLLLSDSGFYLCAWSTGQGITEAFFGQGTRLTVV.

Comments on this clonotype: A much bigger clone sits one base away, suggesting this may be a read error. The CDR3 does not end in the conserved phenylalanine or tryptophan, so this is likely a read error. V is TRBV2 and J is TRBJ1-1, with no clear D. CDR1 SNHLY and CDR2 FYNNEI come from the germline V gene. This CDR3 contains 15 residues. V was clipped by 1 base and J by 5 bases, with 14 bases between them. The CDR3: CASSEGGTRRTEAFS. The CDR3 DNA is TGTGCCAGCAGTGAAGGGGGTACCCGGAGGACTGAAGCTTTCTCT.

This clonotype was picked up many times. The genes are TRBV27 and TRBJ2-7, with no clear D. The CDR3 length is 12 residues. The V end was cut by 5 bases, the J end by 6 bases, with 11 bases between. CDR1 and CDR2 from the germline V gene are MNHEY and SMNVEV (reference sequence). The CDR3: CASSHTPAEQYF. For the CDR3, the DNA is TGTGCCAGCAGTCATACCCCGGCCGAGCAGTACTTC.

With respect to this clonotype: This may stem from a read error, because a much larger clone lies one nucleotide away. J is TRBJ2-5 and V is TRBV12-3 or TRBV12-4; D is possibly TRBD1 (7 bases). This CDR3 is 17 amino acids long. V was clipped by 5 bases and J by 11 bases, with 30 bases between them. The CDR3 DNA is TGTGCCAGCAGTCGGGACAGTACAACTAGCTCCTACAATGAGCAGTACTTC. It codes for CASSRDSTTSSYNEQYF.

The chain uses TRBV15 and TRBJ2-4, with D unclear. V was cut by 0 bases and J by 0 bases, with 9 bases left in between. Germline V gene data show CDR1 as LNHNV and CDR2 as YYDKDF (reference sequence). The CDR3 contains 16 residues. CDR3 protein: CATSRELGLAKNIQYF. For the CDR3, the DNA is TGTGCCACCAGCAGAGAGCTGGGATTAGCCAAAAACATTCAGTACTTC.

This clonotype was counted only a few times. The V call is TRBV5-6, the J call TRBJ2-1; 7 bases fit TRBD2. J lost 9 bases, V lost 2 bases, and 5 bases had no gene match. This CDR3 is 13 amino acids long. Germline assignment: CDR1 SGHDT and CDR2 YYEEEE. CDR3 region: CASSLGLAVEQFF. CDR3 coding DNA: TGTGCCAGCAGCTTAGGGCTAGCGGTTGAGCAGTTCTTC.

This clonotype occurred many times. The chain links TRBV30 to TRBJ2-3; D is undetermined. Trimming removed 5 bases from V and 6 bases from J, with 12 bases in between. The CDR3 totals 12 residues. Germline-derived CDR1 and CDR2 are GTSNPN and SVGIG (reference sequence). CDR3 nucleotide sequence: TGTGCCTGGGTTAATTATGGGGATACGCAGTATTTT. Translation gives CAWVNYGDTQYF. Full variable domain (outside the CDR3, taken from reference TRBV30 and TRBJ2-3): SQTIHQWPATLVQPVGSPLSLECTVEGTSNPNLYWYRQAAGRGLQLLFYSVGIGQISSEVPQNLSASRPQDRQFILSSKKLLLSDSGFYLCAWVNYGDTQYFGPGTRLTVL.

This clonotype was seen many times. The chain has TRBV28 and TRBJ2-5, with a weak D call TRBD1 (6 bases). Per the germline V gene, CDR1 is MDHEN and CDR2 is SYDVKM. Between the trimmed V and J ends, which lost 3 bases and 1 base, there was a span of 9 bases. The CDR3 runs 14 residues. This CDR3 is CASSFDRLQETQYF. The DNA for the CDR3 is TGTGCCAGCAGTTTTGACAGGCTCCAAGAGACCCAGTACTTC.

Note on this clonotype: This clone may be a read error of a much larger clone one base away. V is TRBV4-2 and J is TRBJ2-5, with 9 bases matching TRBD1. The CDR3 totals 16 residues. Germline V gene data show CDR1 as LGHNA and CDR2 as YNFKEQ. The CDR3 sequence: CASSQVSGTGYESQYF. In nucleotides, the CDR3 is TGTGCCAGCAGCCAAGTGTCCGGGACAGGGTATGAGAGCCAGTACTTC.

With respect to this clonotype: This CDR3 is missing its conserved last phenylalanine or tryptophan, likely due to a read error. The chain uses TRBV11-2 and TRBJ2-7; TRBD2 matches at 11 bases. CDR1 and CDR2 from the germline V gene are SGHAT and FQNNGV. The CDR3 loop spans 15 amino acids. With V trimmed by 5 bases and J by 2 bases, 5 bases remained unmatched. CDR3 sequence (DNA): TGTGCCAGCAGCCTCAGGGGACTAGCGGCCTACGAGCAGTACTCC. It is translated as CASSLRGLAAYEQYS.

The rearrangement links TRBV6-2 or TRBV6-3 to TRBJ1-1, with 8 bases identical to TRBD1. The V gene's germline CDR1 is MNHEY and CDR2 SVGEGT. After removal of 5 bases from V and 4 bases from J, the junction contained 6 bases not matched to a gene. CDR3 length equals 14 residues. CDR3 loop: CASSRTGSRTEAFF. CDR3 bases: TGTGCCAGCAGTAGGACAGGGAGTCGCACTGAAGCTTTCTTT.

Comments on this clonotype: A much larger clone lies a single base off, so this may be a read error. The chain uses TRBV28 and TRBJ2-5; unclear D gene. The CDR3 runs to 14 residues. Germline lookup yields CDR1 MDHEN and CDR2 SYDVKM. In DNA, the CDR3 is TGTGCCAGTACCTGGACGGGCATCGCCGAGACCCGGTACTTC. Translating gives CASTWTGIAETRYF. Using reference TRBV28 and TRBJ2-5 for the parts outside the CDR3, the full variable domain is DVKVTQSSRYLVKRTGEKVFLECVQDMDHENMFWYRQDPGLGLRLIYFSYDVKMKEKGDIPEGYSVSREKKERFSLILESASTNQTSMYLCASTWTGIAETRYFGPGTRLLVL.

Many counts were recorded for this clonotype. CDR3 residues: CSARDLGLELFEQYF. The CDR3 DNA reads TGCAGTGCTAGGGACTTAGGCCTAGAATTGTTCGAGCAGTACTTC. V gene TRBV20-1 combines with J gene TRBJ2-7; possible D gene TRBD2, 5 bases. Trimming removed 3 bases at V and 6 bases at J, with 21 bases between. The CDR3 loop spans 15 amino acids. Germline loops: CDR1 DFQATT, CDR2 SNEGSKA (reference sequence).

This clonotype was picked up many times. The chain recombines TRBV5-1 with TRBJ2-3, with 14 bases that match TRBD2. V lost 0 bases to trimming and J lost 4 bases; unmatched junction nucleotides: 7. The CDR3 totals 18 residues. The germline V gene encodes CDR1 SGHRS and CDR2 YFSETQ. The chain's CDR3 is CASSLGLAGGPGSDTQYF. The CDR3, as DNA: TGCGCCAGCAGCTTGGGACTAGCGGGAGGGCCAGGATCAGATACGCAGTATTTT. The full variable domain, rest sourced from reference TRBV5-1 and TRBJ2-3, is KAGVTQTPRYLIKTRGQQVTLSCSPISGHRSVSWYQQTPGQGLQFLFEYFSETQRNKGNFPGRFSGRQFSNSRSEMNVSTLELGDSALYLCASSLGLAGGPGSDTQYFGPGTRLTVL.

The table lists this clonotype with many counts. The V call is TRBV6-5, the J call TRBJ2-1; 9 bases are a match to TRBD1. CDR1 and CDR2 (germline): MNHEY, SVGAGI. The CDR3 is made up of 15 amino acids. V trimming: 10 bases; J trimming: 4 bases; junction bases outside the gene matches: 11. The CDR3 DNA reads TGTGCCACCAACCGGGACAGGGTCCTTTACAATGAGCAGTTCTTC. It is translated as CATNRDRVLYNEQFF.

The rearrangement links TRBV4-3 to TRBJ2-5; 7 nucleotides align to TRBD1. The CDR3 has 15 amino acids. V trimming: 2 bases; J trimming: 4 bases; junction bases outside the gene matches: 7. Germline assignment: CDR1 LGHNA and CDR2 YSLEER. CDR3: CASSQQRTGLETQYF. The CDR3 region has the DNA TGCGCCAGCAGCCAACAACGGACAGGTTTAGAGACCCAGTACTTC.

J is TRBJ2-3 and V is TRBV3-1; 11 positions agree with TRBD2. V dropped 5 bases and J dropped 2; count of bases not matched to a gene: 9. Looked up from germline, CDR1 is LGHDT and CDR2 is YNNKEL (reference sequence). The CDR3 spans 17 residues. The CDR3 here is CASSAQPGLADTDTQYF. CDR3 DNA sequence: TGTGCCAGCAGCGCCCAACCGGGACTAGCGGACACAGATACGCAGTATTTT.

In its sample, this clonotype was seen a few times. This rearrangement joins TRBV4-3 to TRBJ2-7; D may be TRBD1 (6 bases). V shed 0 bases and J shed 2 bases, with 11 bases lying between them. This CDR3 spans 15 amino acids. Germline values: CDR1 LGHNA, CDR2 YSLEER. The CDR3 bases are TGCGCCAGCAGCCAAGATTCAGGGGACCCCTACGAGCAGTACTTC. Protein product: CASSQDSGDPYEQYF.

There are a few counts of this clonotype. CDR3 in DNA: TGTGCCAGCAGTTACCCCGACAGGTTATGCACACACAGCACAGATACGCAGTATTTT. Amino acid sequence: CASSYPDRLCTHSTDTQYF. V and J are TRBV6-5 and TRBJ2-3; a possible D gene is TRBD1 (6 bases). Per the germline V gene, CDR1 is MNHEY and CDR2 is SVGAGI. Trimming cost V 2 bases and J 0 bases, with 21 bases left between them. The length of the CDR3 is 19 residues.

This clonotype was counted between two and nine times. The J gene is TRBJ1-1, the V gene TRBV30; 7 nucleotides agree with TRBD1. The CDR3 is 13 amino acids. The V gene's germline CDR1 is GTSNPN and CDR2 SVGIG (reference sequence). The V segment lost 5 bases and the J segment 4 bases; nucleotides outside the gene matches: 7. For the CDR3, the DNA is TGTGCCTGGGAGACAGACAGGGCCACTGAAGCTTTCTTT. It is translated as CAWETDRATEAFF.